Listed here are 18 T cell receptor beta chains from one sample, sequenced in a study of technical replicates of blood from a handful of donors. Libraries were prepared by immunoSEQ multiplex PCR; TCRdb keeps only in-frame clonotypes and omits some of them. The sample records approximately 70,000 clones, approximately 93% being singletons. The source material was PBMCs. These receptors came from a human donor in good health. Some clones in this sample may be carry-over from other donors' samples.

The gene calls are TRBV19 and TRBJ1-2; 11 bases are a match to TRBD1. In germline, CDR1 is LNHDA, CDR2 SQIVND (reference sequence). CDR3 length: 17 residues. J was trimmed by 8 bases and V by 1 base; bases with no gene match: 12. The CDR3 reads CASSIARTGTGGSGYTF. CDR3 nucleotide sequence: TGTGCCAGTAGTATAGCCCGAACAGGGACAGGGGGATCGGGCTACACCTTC.

This chain uses TRBV2 with TRBJ2-5; 7 bases agree with TRBD2. The J call may be in error: the DNA end matches TRBJ2-7 better. Germline V gives CDR1 SNHLY, CDR2 FYNNEI. The CDR3 sequence is 14 residues long. The CDR3 region is CASTLRAGRYEQYF. Written as DNA, the CDR3 is TGTGCCAGCACCCTGCGGGCCGGGAGGTACGAGCAGTACTTC.

The V and J genes are TRBV6-1 and TRBJ2-2, with 7 nucleotides matching TRBD2. The CDR3 totals 15 residues. Trimming removed 3 bases from V and 4 bases from J; junction bases left unmatched: 5. Germline values: CDR1 MNHNS, CDR2 SASEGT. DNA of the CDR3: TGTGCCAGCAGTGAGGGCGGGAGCACCACCGGGGAGCTGTTTTTT. It codes for CASSEGGSTTGELFF.

V usage is TRBV5-6 and J usage is TRBJ2-5, with D possibly TRBD1 on 6 matching bases. The V end lost 4 bases, the J end lost 2 bases, and 15 bases lay between the germline ends. Germline CDR1 SGHDT, CDR2 YYEEEE. The CDR3 is 15 residues long. The CDR3 is CASSRRTERQETQYF. DNA for the CDR3: TGTGCCAGCAGCCGAAGGACAGAGAGACAAGAGACCCAGTACTTC.

CDR3 DNA sequence: TGTGCCAGCAGCCCCTGGGAGAATCAGCCCCAGCATTTT. Its translation: CASSPWENQPQHF. V usage is TRBV11-2 and J usage is TRBJ1-5; D gene unclear. From germline, CDR1 is SGHAT and CDR2 FQNNGV. The CDR3 is made up of 13 amino acids. V was pared by 5 bases and J by 4 bases, with 9 bases between.

The chain combines TRBV5-1 with TRBJ1-2, with a tentative D call TRBD1 (5 bases). The germline CDR1 and CDR2 sequences are SGHRS and YFSETQ. V lost 0 bases to trimming and J lost 2 bases, with 8 bases between them. The CDR3 totals 14 residues. CDR3 in amino acids: CASSLVAGNYGYTF. CDR3 DNA sequence: TGCGCCAGCAGCTTGGTCGCAGGGAACTATGGCTACACCTTC. The full variable domain, rest sourced from reference TRBV5-1 and TRBJ1-2, is KAGVTQTPRYLIKTRGQQVTLSCSPISGHRSVSWYQQTPGQGLQFLFEYFSETQRNKGNFPGRFSGRQFSNSRSEMNVSTLELGDSALYLCASSLVAGNYGYTFGSGTRLTVV.

The CDR3 loop reads CASSDDPGQGGSPLHF. The CDR3 region has the DNA TGTGCCAGCAGTGATGACCCGGGACAGGGAGGTTCACCCCTCCACTTT. This chain links TRBV5-6 with TRBJ1-6; 9 positions agree with TRBD1. The CDR3 loop spans 16 amino acids. In germline, CDR1 is SGHDT, CDR2 YYEEEE. V shed 5 bases, J shed 9 bases, and the junction held 12 bases outside the gene matches. Filled out from reference TRBV5-6 and TRBJ1-6, the complete variable domain reads DAGVTQSPTHLIKTRGQQVTLRCSPKSGHDTVSWYQQALGQGPQFIFQYYEEEERQRGNFPDRFSGHQFPNYSSELNVNALLLGDSALYLCASSDDPGQGGSPLHFGNGTRLTVT.

The sample holds one count of this clone. V and J are TRBV9 and TRBJ2-7; the match to TRBD2 covers 9 bases. V was clipped by 4 bases and J by 3 bases; unmatched bases: 5. CDR3 size: 14 residues. CDR1 is SGDLS, CDR2 YYNGEE, per germline. CDR3 coding DNA: TGTGCCAGCAGCCCAACGACTAGCGGCTACGAGCAGTACTTC. This gives the protein CASSPTTSGYEQYF.

This chain links TRBV12-5 with TRBJ2-4, with 7 bases aligning to TRBD1. From germline, CDR1 is LGHNT and CDR2 FRNRAP. The CDR3 totals 16 residues. The V gene end was trimmed by 5 bases and the J gene end by 0 bases; junction bases not matched to a gene: 7. The CDR3, as DNA: TGTGCTAGTGGTCCCTGGACAGGTCTAGCCAAAAACATTCAGTACTTC. It codes for CASGPWTGLAKNIQYF.

V is TRBV4-1 and J is TRBJ2-3, with a possible D match to TRBD2 (5 bases). Germline loops: CDR1 MGHRA, CDR2 YSYEKL. The CDR3 loop spans 15 amino acids. Trimming cost V 3 bases and J 3 bases, with 13 bases left between them. The chain's CDR3 is CASSHTPPGTDTQYF. The CDR3 DNA is TGCGCCAGCAGCCACACTCCCCCGGGGACAGATACGCAGTATTTT.

The rearrangement joins TRBV6-6 to TRBJ2-7; 7 nucleotides align to TRBD2. The CDR3 has 14 residues. CDR1 and CDR2 (germline): MNHNY, SVGAGI (reference sequence). V lost 7 bases and J lost 0; bases outside the gene matches: 6. The CDR3 nucleotides read TGTGCCAGCACCTGGGACTACGACTCCTACGAGCAGTACTTC. Protein product: CASTWDYDSYEQYF.

The gene calls are TRBV9 and TRBJ2-5, with 7 bases fitting TRBD2. This CDR3 region has 15 residues. V lost 7 bases, J lost 4 bases, and 13 bases stayed unmatched. In germline, CDR1 is SGDLS, CDR2 YYNGEE. The CDR3 region has the DNA TGTGCCAGCTCCTATGGGGCGGGCGGGAGAGAGACCCAGTACTTC. Protein product: CASSYGAGGRETQYF.

This chain uses TRBV15 with TRBJ2-2; D is possibly TRBD2 (6 bases). The germline V and J ends were trimmed by 5 bases and 4 bases, with 14 bases remaining between them. Germline CDR1 and CDR2: LNHNV and YYDKDF (reference sequence). This CDR3 region has 15 residues. Here the CDR3 DNA reads TGTGCCACCAGCCCCGGGAGTCGGGGCACCGGGGAGCTGTTTTTT. Translated, it gives CATSPGSRGTGELFF.

V is TRBV27 and J is TRBJ2-5; TRBD1 might be the D (6 bases). The germline V gene has CDR1 MNHEY and CDR2 SMNVEV (reference sequence). V was clipped by 3 bases and J by 5 bases, with 13 bases between them. The CDR3 covers 14 residues. The CDR3 loop is CASSFQGPRETQYF. Written as DNA, the CDR3 is TGTGCCAGCAGTTTCCAGGGGCCGAGGGAGACCCAGTACTTC.

The CDR3 bases are TGTGCCAGCAGCTTAGGCAGATTCGGGAATTCACCCCTCCACTTT. It encodes CASSLGRFGNSPLHF. This sequence joins TRBV7-2 and TRBJ1-6; no clear D. Trimming shortened V by 1 base and J by 7 bases, and 11 bases separated the two germline ends. From germline, CDR1 is SGHTA and CDR2 FQGNSA. The CDR3 has 15 amino acids.

The CDR3 sequence is CASSLREDPQGYGYTF. CDR3 nucleotides: TGTGCCAGCAGCTTAAGGGAGGACCCTCAGGGCTATGGCTACACCTTC. The rearrangement uses TRBV13 and TRBJ1-2; D is perhaps TRBD1 (5 bases). CDR3 length equals 16 residues. Per the germline V gene, CDR1 is PRHDT and CDR2 is FYEKMQ (reference sequence). Trimming left V 2 bases short and J 4 bases short, with 17 bases between.

The J gene is TRBJ1-2, the V gene TRBV18; D is unresolved. This CDR3 spans 14 amino acids. The V gene's germline CDR1 is KGHSH and CDR2 LQKENI. The ends were cut back, 3 bases at V and 4 bases at J, with 12 bases in the middle. CDR3 DNA sequence: TGTGCCAGCTCACCCCAGGAGGGCAGCTATGGCTACACCTTC. Its protein is CASSPQEGSYGYTF.

This chain connects TRBV6-5 to TRBJ2-7; D perhaps matches TRBD2 (5 bases). Germline V gene lookup returns CDR1 MNHEY and CDR2 SVGAGI. The length of the CDR3 is 13 residues. V was clipped by 6 bases and J by 0 bases, with 9 bases between them. This CDR3 reads CASRGSGSYEQYF. As DNA, the CDR3 is TGTGCCAGCAGGGGGAGCGGCTCCTACGAGCAGTACTTC.